This T cell receptor (beta chain) derives from a study of shared clonotypes between healthy human individuals. Study information: A couple of women and a few men aged 18 to 49 served as donors.

Trimming removed 2 bases from V and 8 bases from J, with 13 bases in between. CDR1 LNHDA and CDR2 SQIVND come from the germline V gene (reference sequence). The CDR3 loop spans 14 amino acids. Sequencing was performed with immunoSEQ multiplex PCR; in TCRdb, only in-frame clones are kept and a portion is missing. The sample records over 1.4 million clones, approximately 97% being singletons. This chain joins TRBV19 and TRBJ2-1, with D perhaps assigned TRBD1 or TRBD2 (5 bases each). Sequencing was performed on naive CD4+ T cells sorted from blood. Subset here: CD45RA+ positively selected. This TCR derives from a man younger than 40 in good health. The CDR3 reads CASSITRGDDEQFF. The CDR3 DNA follows: TGTGCCAGTAGTATAACTAGAGGGGACGATGAGCAGTTCTTC.